What follows is one T cell receptor beta chain and its context. The sample holds other DNA sequences that translate to the same CDR3. CDR3 length: 15 residues. V lost 0 bases to trimming and J lost 6 bases; unmatched junction nucleotides: 6. Looked up from germline, CDR1 is SGHRS and CDR2 is YFSETQ. The source of the sample is a study of T cell responses to AZD1222 COVID-19 vaccine. TCRdb keeps only in-frame clones here, not all; method: immunoSEQ multiplex PCR. The repertoire holds tens of thousands of clones, around nine tenths seen once, with over 2% in the top ten. The sample consisted of peripheral blood, taken on day 0 of AZD1222 vaccination. The receptor was isolated from an adult in good health. This chain uses TRBV5-1 with TRBJ2-3; 8 bases are a match to TRBD2. CDR3 in DNA: TGCGCCAGCAGCTTGGCCAGCGGGGGTGGGGATACGCAGTATTTT. Translation gives CASSLASGGGDTQYF.